Below are 27 T cell receptor beta chains sequenced from a single sample in a study of identical twins. TCRdb reanalysed the 5' RACE reads using MiXCR and keeps one entry per CDR3 protein. In the table there are some 330,000 distinct CDR3 sequences, approximately 9.1% of which are singletons. Sequencing was performed on naive T cells sorted from blood. Receptors were obtained from a woman in her 50s in good health.

The chain carries TRBV27 and TRBJ2-7, with a tentative D call TRBD2 (5 bases). V shed 7 bases and J shed 6 bases, with 16 bases lying between them. CDR1 and CDR2 from the germline V gene are MNHEY and SMNVEV (reference sequence). The length of the CDR3 is 13 residues. CDR3: CASTNPGWSEQYF. The CDR3 DNA is TGTGCCAGCACCAACCCGGGATGGAGCGAGCAGTACTTC.

The V gene is TRBV6-2 or TRBV6-3, the J gene TRBJ2-1, with TRBD2 identical over 11 bases. After removal of 6 bases from V and 2 bases from J, the junction contained 9 bases not matched to a gene. Germline V CDR1 and CDR2: MNHEY, SVGEGT. The CDR3 extends over 17 amino acids. Here the CDR3 reads CASSSWGLAETYNEQFF. The CDR3 coding sequence is TGTGCCAGCAGCAGTTGGGGACTAGCGGAAACCTACAATGAGCAGTTCTTC.

The genes are TRBV25-1 and TRBJ1-6; no clear D. The germline V gene encodes CDR1 MGHDK and CDR2 SYGVNS. Trimming cost V 6 bases and J 0 bases, with 9 bases left between them. The CDR3 has 15 residues. The CDR3 DNA reads TGTGCCAGCAGAGCAGAGAGCTCCTATAATTCACCCCTCCACTTT. Its protein is CASRAESSYNSPLHF. The variable domain in full, completed from reference TRBV25-1 and TRBJ1-6, reads EADIYQTPRYLVIGTGKKITLECSQTMGHDKMYWYQQDPGMELHLIHYSYGVNSTEKGDLSSESTVSRIRTEHFPLTLESARPSHTSQYLCASRAESSYNSPLHFGNGTRLTVT.

This clonotype was observed at least ten times. The gene calls are TRBV29-1 and TRBJ1-3, with D possibly being TRBD1 (6 bases). Germline V gives CDR1 SQVTM, CDR2 ANQGSEA. V was clipped by 5 bases and J by 2 bases, with 13 bases between them. CDR3 length equals 14 residues. In DNA, the CDR3 is TGCAGCGTTTCGGAAGGGGGTACTGGAAACACCATATATTTT. Residues: CSVSEGGTGNTIYF.

This clonotype has a count of ten or more. The chain is built from TRBV24-1 and TRBJ2-3; D is unclear. CDR1 and CDR2 (germline): KGHDR, SFDVKD. Trimming removed 0 bases from V and 1 base from J, with 10 bases in between. This CDR3 has 16 residues. The CDR3 loop is CATSDLVRTGTDTQYF. CDR3 nucleotide sequence: TGTGCCACCAGTGATTTGGTGAGGACGGGCACAGATACGCAGTATTTT.

This clonotype was counted a few times. An end of the junction differs from the germline gene, which may be a read error. The chain combines TRBV20-1 with TRBJ2-3, with TRBD2 matching over 10 bases. The V gene's germline CDR1 is DFQATT and CDR2 SNEGSKA (reference sequence). This CDR3 has 16 amino acids. CDR3 coding DNA: TGCAGTGCTCGTTCGATGGCTAGCGGGAGATATGATACCCAGTATTTT. Its protein product is CSARSMASGRYDTQYF.

In its sample, this clonotype was seen a few times. This sequence joins TRBV6-1 and TRBJ2-7; no firm D call. The CDR3 contains 15 residues. Germline-derived CDR1 and CDR2 are MNHNS and SASEGT. The CDR3 nucleotides read TGTGCGATCATATTGTGGGCTAGTCAACCTTACGAGCAGTACTTC. This translates into CAIILWASQPYEQYF.

V usage is TRBV18 and J usage is TRBJ2-3; D call uncertain. CDR3 length: 14 residues. Germline lookup yields CDR1 KGHSH and CDR2 LQKENI. The ends were cut back, 0 bases at V and 1 base at J, with 5 bases in the middle. CDR3 sequence reads: CASSPPQGTDTQYF. CDR3 DNA: TGTGCCAGCTCACCACCCCAGGGCACAGATACGCAGTATTTT.

This sequence joins TRBV12-3 or TRBV12-4 and TRBJ1-1, with D unclear. The CDR3 consists of 16 residues. Trimming left V 5 bases short and J 0 bases short, with 16 bases between. CDR3 nucleotide sequence: TGTGCCAGCAGTCCTTCACGCGGGCGCATGAACACTGAAGCTTTCTTT. It translates to CASSPSRGRMNTEAFF.

The genes are TRBV7-9 and TRBJ2-1; D is ambiguous. Germline V gives CDR1 SEHNR, CDR2 FQNEAQ (reference sequence). The CDR3 is 17 residues long. Trimming cost V 5 bases and J 9 bases, with 26 bases left between them. CDR3 loop: CASSSYAVTPLLGEQFF. The DNA of the CDR3 is TGTGCCAGCAGCAGTTACGCGGTAACCCCGCTCTTGGGTGAGCAGTTCTTC.

This clonotype has just a few counts. This chain joins TRBV18 and TRBJ2-2; 9 nucleotides line up with TRBD1. CDR1 and CDR2 from the germline V gene are KGHSH and LQKENI. The length of the CDR3 is 17 residues. The V gene end was trimmed by 7 bases and the J gene end by 4 bases; junction bases not matched to a gene: 13. CDR3: CASFNVGGQGTTGELFF. The CDR3 region has the DNA TGTGCCAGCTTCAACGTAGGAGGACAGGGGACCACCGGGGAGCTGTTTTTT.

This clonotype was observed a few times. The CDR3 DNA sequence: TGCAGCGTGACCGGGACTACCCGAGGCATTGAGCAGTTCTTC. Encoded protein: CSVTGTTRGIEQFF. This chain links TRBV29-1 with TRBJ2-1, with 7 bases that match TRBD2. CDR3 length: 14 residues. Germline lookup yields CDR1 SQVTM and CDR2 ANQGSEA. After removal of 6 bases from V and 9 bases from J, the junction contained 14 bases not matched to a gene.

This clonotype has just a few counts. The gene calls are TRBV6-5 and TRBJ1-1; D gene uncertain. This CDR3 is built from 15 residues. V dropped 0 bases and J dropped 3 bases, with 11 bases sitting between them. Per germline, CDR1 MNHEY and CDR2 SVGAGI. CDR3 residues: CASSYSFGGDTEAFF. CDR3 nucleotide sequence: TGTGCCAGCAGTTACTCGTTTGGAGGAGACACTGAAGCTTTCTTT.

In its sample, this clonotype was seen a few times. The V gene is TRBV11-2, the J gene TRBJ1-1, with a weak D call TRBD1 (5 bases). The CDR3 is made up of 14 amino acids. V lost 8 bases and J lost 1, with 14 bases in between. The germline gives CDR1 SGHAT, CDR2 FQNNGV. The CDR3 loop reads CASRILRGNTEAFF. In DNA form, the CDR3 reads TGTGCCAGCCGTATCCTAAGGGGGAACACTGAAGCTTTCTTT.

This clonotype was observed a handful of times. The chain links TRBV27 to TRBJ2-5; possible D gene TRBD2, 6 bases. Trimming removed 3 bases from V and 1 base from J, with 9 bases in between. Germline CDR1 is MNHEY and CDR2 is SMNVEV (reference sequence). This CDR3 has 14 residues. The CDR3 loop is CASSFSGFQETQYF. CDR3 DNA sequence: TGTGCCAGCAGTTTTAGCGGATTCCAAGAGACCCAGTACTTC.

The V call is TRBV12-3 or TRBV12-4, the J call TRBJ2-4, with 7 positions matching TRBD1. Unmatched junction bases numbered 5, after V lost 3 bases and J lost 3 bases. The CDR3 covers 15 residues. DNA of the CDR3: TGTGCCAGCAGTTTCGCCGGACAGGTCAAAAACATTCAGTACTTC. Amino acids: CASSFAGQVKNIQYF.

The chain recombines TRBV24-1 with TRBJ2-1; 13 positions match TRBD2. Trimming removed 4 bases from V and 7 bases from J; junction bases left unmatched: 12. CDR3 size: 18 residues. Germline V lookup: CDR1 KGHDR, CDR2 SFDVKD. The DNA of the CDR3 is TGTGCCACCAGTGAGCCGGCCGGGACTAGCGGGGCAGGGAATGAGCAGTTCTTC. Translating gives CATSEPAGTSGAGNEQFF.

This clonotype was seen a few times. The chain is built from TRBV7-3 and TRBJ2-1, with TRBD2 identical over 8 bases. The CDR3 spans 15 residues. J gave up 7 bases and V 5 bases, and 10 bases lay outside the gene matches. Germline CDR1 SGHTA, CDR2 FQGTGA. The CDR3 sequence: CASSPGGGGLNEQFF. The CDR3 nucleotides are TGTGCCAGCAGCCCGGGGGGGGGCGGGTTAAATGAGCAGTTCTTC.

Only a few counts were recorded for this clonotype. V usage is TRBV27 and J usage is TRBJ2-7, with TRBD2 as a possible D gene (6 bases). The CDR3 covers 13 residues. Germline CDR1 reads MNHEY; CDR2 reads SMNVEV (reference sequence). V dropped 4 bases and J dropped 4 bases, with 11 bases sitting between them. The CDR3 sequence: CASSSGGAYEQYV. The CDR3 nucleotides are TGTGCCAGCAGTTCCGGAGGGGCTTACGAGCAGTACGTC.

This clonotype has ten or more counts. J is TRBJ2-1 and V is TRBV11-2; D is perhaps TRBD2 (6 bases). The CDR3 consists of 15 residues. Trimming shortened V by 2 bases and J by 0 bases, and 8 bases separated the two germline ends. Germline assignment: CDR1 SGHAT and CDR2 FQNNGV. CDR3 bases: TGTGCCAGCAGCTTAAATAGCGGCTCCTACAATGAGCAGTTCTTC. Amino acids: CASSLNSGSYNEQFF.

A few counts support this clonotype. The rearrangement links TRBV12-3 or TRBV12-4 to TRBJ2-5; a possible D gene is TRBD2 (5 bases). CDR3 length: 11 amino acids. The V end lost 4 bases, the J end lost 6 bases, and 6 bases lay between the germline ends. CDR3 amino acids: CASSSGKTQYF. In DNA, the CDR3 is TGTGCCAGCAGTTCCGGGAAGACCCAGTACTTC.

This clonotype was seen many times. V is TRBV7-9 and J is TRBJ2-1, with D unresolved. V was cut by 1 base and J by 10 bases, with 5 bases left in between. CDR3 length: 11 amino acids. Germline CDR1 is SEHNR and CDR2 is FQNEAQ (reference sequence). The CDR3 DNA follows: TGTGCCAGCAGCTTAGTAGCCGAGCAGTTCTTC. As protein: CASSLVAEQFF. The whole variable domain, filled in from reference TRBV7-9 and TRBJ2-1, reads DTGVSQNPRHKITKRGQNVTFRCDPISEHNRLYWYRQTLGQGPEFLTYFQNEAQLEKSRLLSDRFSAERPKGSFSTLEIQRTEQGDSAMYLCASSLVAEQFFGPGTRLTVL.

There are many counts of this clonotype. This rearrangement joins TRBV4-1 to TRBJ1-5; D is undetermined. This CDR3 has 16 residues. With 2 bases removed from V and 9 bases from J, the gap between germline ends came to 20 bases. The germline CDR1 and CDR2 sequences are MGHRA and YSYEKL. The CDR3 is CASSQIGEGAATPQHF. The CDR3 bases are TGCGCCAGCAGCCAAATCGGGGAGGGAGCAGCCACGCCCCAGCATTTT.

This clonotype was picked up a small number of times. The J gene is TRBJ2-1, the V gene TRBV27, with TRBD2 matching 11 bases. J lost 7 bases, V lost 4 bases, and 3 bases had no gene match. The CDR3 consists of 14 residues. Germline CDR1 reads MNHEY; CDR2 reads SMNVEV (reference sequence). The CDR3 sequence: CASSSLAGVNEQFF. The CDR3 DNA is TGTGCCAGCAGTTCACTAGCGGGAGTTAATGAGCAGTTCTTC.

This clonotype was observed a handful of times. V and J are TRBV11-2 and TRBJ1-1; D uncertain. Germline CDR1 and CDR2: SGHAT and FQNNGV. Trimming shortened V by 4 bases and J by 3 bases, and 9 bases separated the two germline ends. The length of the CDR3 is 13 residues. In nucleotides, the CDR3 is TGTGCCAGCAGCTCCGGAGCGGACACTGAAGCTTTCTTT. This gives the protein CASSSGADTEAFF.

This clonotype came up a few times. The genes are TRBV6-6 and TRBJ2-5; TRBD2 matches 7 bases. Germline V CDR1 and CDR2: MNHNY, SVGAGI (reference sequence). This CDR3 has 13 amino acids. Trimming cost V 4 bases and J 5 bases; bases outside gene matches: 4. Here the CDR3 reads CASSSGGLETQYF. For the CDR3, the DNA is TGTGCCAGCAGTTCGGGGGGTTTGGAGACCCAGTACTTC.

The chain has TRBV25-1 and TRBJ1-5, with 10 bases aligning to TRBD1. Germline trimming cut 10 bases from V and 7 bases from J; bases unmatched to any gene: 7. The CDR3 runs to 13 residues. CDR1 MGHDK and CDR2 SYGVNS come from the germline V gene. The CDR3 DNA reads TGTGCCACCGGACAGGGGGAAATGCAGCCCCAGCATTTT. The encoded protein is CATGQGEMQPQHF.